Listed below are T cell receptor beta chains from one sample, sequenced in a study of blood T cell repertoires in COVID-19. TCRdb's table, derived via immunoSEQ multiplex PCR, lists solely in-frame clones and lacks some. Seen here are under 130,000 clones, approximately 81% observed once, and the top ten hold 30% to 45%. The specimen was peripheral blood. The source of these receptors is a man older than 75 with acute or convalescent COVID-19. Each CDR3 is given with its conserved first and last residue. D genes are given only for firm matches. Expanded clones are given a class, and other clones once, few, many or no size at all.

TRBD1,-,TRBV29-1,TRBJ2-5,TGCAGCGGGGGGGACAGGCAAGAGACCCAGTACTTC,CSGGDRQETQYF
TRBD1,-,TRBV27,TRBJ2-1,TGTGCCAGCAGTTTACGCCAAATCGGGACAGGGGGAAATAATGAGCAGTTCTTC,CASSLRQIGTGGNNEQFF
-,once,TRBV6-6,TRBJ1-6,TGTGCCAGCTCGCAGGGTCGTGCGAATTCACCCCTCCACTTT,CASSQGRANSPLHF
TRBD2,-,TRBV19,TRBJ2-5,TGTGCCAGTAGCCAAAGCGGGAGTGTAGAGACCCAGTACTTC,CASSQSGSVETQYF
-,-,TRBV6-6,TRBJ2-7,TGTGCCAGCACTAGAAATTACGAGCAGTACTTC,CASTRNYEQYF
TRBD1,-,TRBV19,TRBJ1-1,TGTGCCAGTAGTCCTCGACAGGGGAACACTGAAGCTTTCTTT,CASSPRQGNTEAFF
-,-,TRBV4-1,TRBJ1-2,TGCGCCAGCAGCCAAGGGACAGCCTTAGGCAGTGGCTACACCTTC,CASSQGTALGSGYTF
TRBD1,once,TRBV28,TRBJ1-5,TGTGCCAGCAGTCCGGGACAGGTCAATCAGCCCCAGCATTTT,CASSPGQVNQPQHF
TRBD1,-,TRBV15,TRBJ1-5,TGTGCCACCAGCAGAGATCGCCTGGGACAGACCTTTTATAGCAATCAGCCCCAGCATTTT,CATSRDRLGQTFYSNQPQHF
-,few,TRBV5-4,TRBJ2-5,TGTGCCAGCGGCCTCCAAGAGACCCAGTACTTC,CASGLQETQYF
TRBD2,-,TRBV5-1,TRBJ2-1,TGCGCCAGCAGCGCGGTAGCGGGAGGGCCTTTTGAGCAGTTCTTC,CASSAVAGGPFEQFF
TRBD1,-,TRBV6-5,TRBJ1-6,TGTGCCAGCTATGAATACGGGACAGGGGATTCACCCCTCCACTTT,CASYEYGTGDSPLHF
-,-,TRBV9,TRBJ1-6,TGTGCCAGCAGCCCCCGGACAGATCTCCTTTCACCCCTCCACTTT,CASSPRTDLLSPLHF
-,-,TRBV29-1,TRBJ2-3,TGCAGCGTTGAGAGGACTAGCACAGATACGCAGTATTTT,CSVERTSTDTQYF
-,-,TRBV19,TRBJ1-2,TGTGCCAGTAGTATGCGACCAGAGCGCTATGGCTACACCTTC,CASSMRPERYGYTF
-,-,TRBV30,TRBJ1-1,TGTGCCTGGAGTGTAACCGAGGGGGACACTGAAGCTTTCTTT,CAWSVTEGDTEAFF
-,-,TRBV27,TRBJ1-2,TGTGCCAGCAGTTCCAGGGGTGGAGGCTACACCTTC,CASSSRGGGYTF
-,-,TRBV7-2,TRBJ2-3,TGTGCCAGCAGCTTAGTCGCGACGAGGTTTGCAGATACGCAGTATTTT,CASSLVATRFADTQYF
TRBD1,-,TRBV7-3,TRBJ1-6,TGTGCCAGCAGCTTGACAGGGGGCGGCTCACCCCTCCACTTT,CASSLTGGGSPLHF
-,-,TRBV7-2,TRBJ1-5,TGTGCCAGCAGCTTGGAGTCCAATAGCAATCAGCCCCAGCATTTT,CASSLESNSNQPQHF
-,-,TRBV4-1,TRBJ2-5,TGCGCCAGCAGCCAAAGCCGGGACAATCAAGAGACCCAGTACTTC,CASSQSRDNQETQYF
TRBD1,-,TRBV10-3,TRBJ1-2,TGTGCCATCAGCCCTGGACAGGGCGGCTACACCTTC,CAISPGQGGYTF
TRBD2,-,TRBV19,TRBJ2-5,TGTGCCAGTAAGACTTCTAGCGGGAGGCCGCGGGAGACCCAGTACTTC,CASKTSSGRPRETQYF
TRBD1,-,TRBV2,TRBJ1-5,TGTGCCAGCAGTGAAGCGGGACAGGGATTCAATCAGCCCCAGCATTTT,CASSEAGQGFNQPQHF
-,-,TRBV18,TRBJ2-3,TGTGCCAGCTCACCCCCGACAGCTTACACAGATACGCAGTATTTT,CASSPPTAYTDTQYF
-,-,TRBV18,TRBJ2-5,TGTGCCAGCTCACTGGGGGCCGGGGAGACCCAGTACTTC,CASSLGAGETQYF
-,-,TRBV5-1,TRBJ1-1,TGCGCCAGCAGCTTAGGGGTGGGGAACACTGAAGCTTTCTTT,CASSLGVGNTEAFF
-,-,TRBV28,TRBJ2-3,TGTGCCAGCAGTTTACTCCGAGATACGCAGTATTTT,CASSLLRDTQYF
-,many,TRBV5-1,TRBJ2-7,TGCGCCAGCAGCTCAACAGGGTTCCAAGAGCAGTACTTC,CASSSTGFQEQYF